Below are 31 T cell receptor beta chains sequenced from a single sample in a study of shared clonotypes between healthy human individuals. The protocol was immunoSEQ multiplex PCR, while the TCRdb copy is restricted to in-frame clones and leaves out a portion. The sample carries more than 1,200,000 clones, about 98.5% recorded once. The sequenced sample was naive CD4+ T cells sorted from blood. Subset described: CD45RA+ positively selected. The receptors derive from a young man in good health.

In DNA, the CDR3 is TGTGCCAGCAGCCGATCGACAGGGGCCGGCTATGGCTACACCTTC. Translation: CASSRSTGAGYGYTF. The rearrangement joins TRBV11-2 to TRBJ1-2, with 8 nucleotides matching TRBD1. CDR1 and CDR2 (germline): SGHAT, FQNNGV. This CDR3 is 15 amino acids long. J lost 4 bases, V lost 5 bases, and 9 bases had no gene match.

The rearrangement links TRBV7-2 to TRBJ2-3; no firm D call. V was shortened by 3 bases and J by 0 bases, with 10 bases between the two germline ends. Germline assignment: CDR1 SGHTA and CDR2 FQGNSA. There are 15 residues in the CDR3. CDR3 sequence (DNA): TGTGCCAGCAGCTTTCAGCCCACTAGCACAGATACGCAGTATTTT. Its protein product is CASSFQPTSTDTQYF.

V and J are TRBV29-1 and TRBJ2-7; D is possibly TRBD1 (6 bases). The CDR3 runs 14 residues. Trimming took off 6 bases at V and 3 bases at J, with 18 bases between the two ends. Looked up from germline, CDR1 is SQVTM and CDR2 is ANQGSEA. The CDR3 here is CSVKLQGVLYEQYF. CDR3 sequence (DNA): TGCAGCGTGAAATTACAGGGTGTCCTCTACGAGCAGTACTTC.

This rearrangement joins TRBV7-2 to TRBJ2-5; D possibly corresponds to TRBD2 (5 bases). CDR1 SGHTA and CDR2 FQGNSA come from the germline V gene. Trimming shortened V by 5 bases and J by 5 bases, and 18 bases separated the two germline ends. This CDR3 has 15 residues. CDR3 protein: CASSPADLSRETQYF. The CDR3 DNA is TGTGCCAGCAGCCCGGCGGACTTAAGCCGGGAGACCCAGTACTTC. The entire variable domain, with the rest obtained from reference TRBV7-2 and TRBJ2-5, is as follows: GAGVSQSPSNKVTEKGKDVELRCDPISGHTALYWYRQSLGQGLEFLIYFQGNSAPDKSGLPSDRFSAERTGGSVSTLTIQRTQQEDSAVYLCASSPADLSRETQYFGPGTRLLVL.

The V call is TRBV5-1, the J call TRBJ2-3, with D unclear. CDR1 and CDR2 (germline): SGHRS, YFSETQ. V lost 4 bases and J lost 2, with 17 bases in between. The CDR3 runs 16 residues. The CDR3 region is CASSMPGQKPTDTQYF. In nucleotides, the CDR3 is TGCGCCAGCAGCATGCCAGGCCAAAAACCCACAGATACGCAGTATTTT. Using reference TRBV5-1 and TRBJ2-3 for the parts outside the CDR3, the full variable domain is KAGVTQTPRYLIKTRGQQVTLSCSPISGHRSVSWYQQTPGQGLQFLFEYFSETQRNKGNFPGRFSGRQFSNSRSEMNVSTLELGDSALYLCASSMPGQKPTDTQYFGPGTRLTVL.

This chain connects TRBV7-2 to TRBJ1-2; possible D gene TRBD1, 6 bases. The V and J ends lost 1 base and 4 bases respectively, with 10 bases between them. CDR1 SGHTA and CDR2 FQGNSA come from the germline V gene. The CDR3 is 14 amino acids. The CDR3 reads CASSLDRVFYGYTF. Written as DNA, the CDR3 is TGTGCCAGCAGCTTAGACAGGGTTTTCTATGGCTACACCTTC.

DNA for the CDR3: TGTGCCAGCAGCTACCGACAGGGTGGGGAGCAGTACTTC. Its translation: CASSYRQGGEQYF. V usage is TRBV5-4 and J usage is TRBJ2-7; 7 bases align to TRBD1. Germline V gives CDR1 SGHNT, CDR2 YYREEE (reference sequence). The V gene end was trimmed by 3 bases and the J gene end by 7 bases; junction bases not matched to a gene: 7. This CDR3 is built from 13 residues.

V gene TRBV30 combines with J gene TRBJ1-2; D is ambiguous. The CDR3 consists of 13 residues. The V gene lost 1 base and the J gene lost 4 bases, with 10 bases spanning the gap. Germline CDR1 reads GTSNPN; CDR2 reads SVGIG (reference sequence). The CDR3 sequence is CAWSAQVGYGYTF. In nucleotides, the CDR3 is TGTGCCTGGAGTGCTCAGGTGGGCTATGGCTACACCTTC.

The rearrangement uses TRBV29-1 and TRBJ2-1; D remains unclear. This CDR3 is 13 amino acids long. Looked up from germline, CDR1 is SQVTM and CDR2 is ANQGSEA. V was clipped by 6 bases and J by 0 bases, with 9 bases between them. CDR3 amino acids: CSVTESSYNEQFF. The CDR3 coding sequence is TGCAGCGTCACAGAGAGCTCCTACAATGAGCAGTTCTTC.

This chain uses TRBV5-6 with TRBJ2-2; D gene ambiguous. CDR3 length equals 15 residues. The germline V gene encodes CDR1 SGHDT and CDR2 YYEEEE. V was shortened by 3 bases and J by 5 bases, with 14 bases between the two germline ends. The CDR3 loop is CASSSNDDSTGELFF. CDR3 DNA: TGTGCCAGCAGCTCTAACGATGACTCTACCGGGGAGCTGTTTTTT.

Details on this clone: This specimen includes other DNA sequences encoding the same CDR3. The CDR3 DNA reads as TGTGCCAGCAGCTTGGGGGATACGCAGTATTTT. This gives the protein CASSLGDTQYF. The rearrangement uses TRBV28 and TRBJ2-3, with unresolved D. The germline CDR1 and CDR2 sequences are MDHEN and SYDVKM. There are 11 residues in the CDR3. Between the trimmed V and J ends, which lost 6 bases and 6 bases, there was a span of 7 bases.

This sequence joins TRBV19 and TRBJ1-5; 8 nucleotides match TRBD1. The CDR3 contains 14 residues. Germline lookup yields CDR1 LNHDA and CDR2 SQIVND (reference sequence). Losses at the gene ends were 7 bases for V and 5 bases for J; bases not matched to a gene: 7. The DNA of the CDR3 is TGTGCCAGTAAGGACAGGGAGCAACATCAGCCCCAGCATTTT. Its protein product is CASKDREQHQPQHF.

This clone showed up just once. This chain links TRBV28 with TRBJ2-4; 7 bases map to TRBD2. The CDR3 totals 15 residues. Per the germline V gene, CDR1 is MDHEN and CDR2 is SYDVKM. V trimming: 7 bases; J trimming: 1 base; junction bases outside the gene matches: 7. DNA of the CDR3: TGTGCCAGCACTACCGGGGGGTTCGCCAAAAACATTCAGTACTTC. This gives the protein CASTTGGFAKNIQYF.

V and J are TRBV18 and TRBJ2-1; 8 nucleotides match TRBD2. CDR3 size: 14 residues. V trimming: 3 bases; J trimming: 5 bases; junction bases outside the gene matches: 3. The germline V gene encodes CDR1 KGHSH and CDR2 LQKENI. This chain's CDR3 is CASSPSGRDNEQFF. CDR3 DNA sequence: TGTGCCAGCTCACCGAGCGGGAGAGACAATGAGCAGTTCTTC.

This rearrangement joins TRBV7-2 to TRBJ2-7; 8 bases are shared with TRBD1. Germline CDR1 reads SGHTA; CDR2 reads FQGNSA. CDR3 length equals 13 residues. Trimming at V came to 5 bases and at J to 5 bases, leaving 5 bases not matched to a gene. CDR3 sequence reads: CASSTGQGNEQYF. In nucleotides, the CDR3 is TGTGCCAGCAGCACAGGACAGGGCAACGAGCAGTACTTC.

This clone occurred once. The chain joins TRBV25-1 to TRBJ2-1; 8 nucleotides line up with TRBD2. CDR1 and CDR2 from the germline V gene are MGHDK and SYGVNS. The CDR3 has 18 amino acids. Losses at the gene ends were 1 base for V and 6 bases for J; bases not matched to a gene: 14. The CDR3 here is CASSESLAREDRPNEQFF. In DNA, the CDR3 is TGTGCCAGCAGTGAATCCCTCGCGCGGGAGGACAGACCCAATGAGCAGTTCTTC.

V usage is TRBV7-9 and J usage is TRBJ2-1, with D hard to call. The germline V gene has CDR1 SEHNR and CDR2 FQNEAQ (reference sequence). V shed 5 bases and J shed 4 bases, with 12 bases lying between them. This CDR3 is built from 14 residues. The CDR3, as DNA: TGTGCCAGCAGCGAAAGCCCTTATTACAATGAGCAGTTCTTC. Residues: CASSESPYYNEQFF.

The chain joins TRBV6-1 to TRBJ2-7; no clear D. The CDR3 runs 14 residues. V lost 7 bases and J 0 bases, leaving 13 bases between the germline ends. Germline CDR1 and CDR2: MNHNS and SASEGT. CDR3 coding DNA: TGTGCCAGCAAAGGGCCCGAGAGCTCCTACGAGCAGTACTTC. The encoded protein is CASKGPESSYEQYF.

The J gene is TRBJ2-5, the V gene TRBV18; D gene uncertain. Trimming shortened V by 4 bases and J by 5 bases, and 11 bases separated the two germline ends. The V gene's germline CDR1 is KGHSH and CDR2 LQKENI. The CDR3 has 13 residues. CDR3 residues: CASSLPIRETQYF. The CDR3 DNA sequence: TGTGCCAGCTCACTTCCGATTAGGGAGACCCAGTACTTC.

This chain links TRBV19 with TRBJ2-7; D gene uncertain. Per the germline V gene, CDR1 is LNHDA and CDR2 is SQIVND (reference sequence). The CDR3 runs to 13 residues. Trimming shortened V by 8 bases and J by 0 bases, and 11 bases separated the two germline ends. The CDR3 DNA reads as TGTGCCAGTTCGGCCAGACACTCCTACGAGCAGTACTTC. Amino acid sequence: CASSARHSYEQYF.

The chain employs TRBV6-1 and TRBJ1-1; no firm D call. V gave up 0 bases and J gave up 0 bases, with 5 bases separating them. This CDR3 contains 14 residues. Germline values: CDR1 MNHNS, CDR2 SASEGT. CDR3 amino acids: CASSEAPLNTEAFF. The CDR3 DNA is TGTGCCAGCAGTGAAGCCCCCCTGAACACTGAAGCTTTCTTT.

The count of this clone is one. The CDR3, as DNA: TGTGCCAGCAGCTTAAACCCGACAGGGGTTGATCAGCCCCAGTATTTT. Residues: CASSLNPTGVDQPQYF. The V and J genes are TRBV7-2 and TRBJ1-5; 8 positions agree with TRBD1. The J call may be incorrect, as the DNA end agrees better with TRBJ2-3. This CDR3 has 16 amino acids. CDR1 SGHTA and CDR2 FQGNSA come from the germline V gene.

CDR3 sequence: CASSYRLAQPQHF. CDR3 DNA: TGTGCCAGCAGTTACAGGTTGGCCCAGCCCCAGCATTTT. This chain links TRBV2 with TRBJ1-5; D possibly corresponds to TRBD1 (5 bases). V dropped 5 bases and J dropped 7 bases, with 12 bases sitting between them. The CDR3 sequence is 13 residues long. Germline lookup yields CDR1 SNHLY and CDR2 FYNNEI.

The chain combines TRBV6-6 with TRBJ2-2, with TRBD2 matching over 9 bases. From germline, CDR1 is MNHNY and CDR2 SVGAGI (reference sequence). V lost 6 bases and J lost 3; bases outside the gene matches: 5. The CDR3 is made up of 15 amino acids. The CDR3 DNA follows: TGTGCCAGCAGAAGCGGGAGGAAACACACCGGGGAGCTGTTTTTT. It encodes CASRSGRKHTGELFF.

As to this clone: Other DNA sequences in this sample translate to the same CDR3. This chain links TRBV5-1 with TRBJ2-1; D is ambiguous. V dropped 2 bases and J dropped 0 bases, with 6 bases sitting between them. The CDR3 is 14 residues long. The germline CDR1 and CDR2 sequences are SGHRS and YFSETQ. The CDR3 here is CASSLSGSYNEQFF. CDR3 coding DNA: TGCGCCAGCAGCTTAAGTGGCTCCTACAATGAGCAGTTCTTC.

CDR3 in amino acids: CASSVGLAGENIQYF. The CDR3 DNA reads TGTGCCAGCAGCGTAGGACTAGCGGGAGAAAACATTCAGTACTTC. The J gene is TRBJ2-4, the V gene TRBV6-5, with TRBD2 matching 13 bases. CDR1 is MNHEY, CDR2 SVGAGI, per germline. The CDR3 is 15 residues long. The V segment lost 6 bases and the J segment 5 bases; nucleotides outside the gene matches: 4.

The chain recombines TRBV5-6 with TRBJ1-1; tentatively, D is TRBD1 (5 bases). The germline V gene has CDR1 SGHDT and CDR2 YYEEEE. V lost 3 bases to trimming and J lost 3 bases, with 12 bases between them. This CDR3 region has 14 residues. The CDR3 coding sequence is TGTGCCAGCAGCTCTAGGGGCCGTTACACTGAAGCTTTCTTT. Translated: CASSSRGRYTEAFF.

The chain carries TRBV9 and TRBJ2-7; 9 positions match TRBD1. Germline-derived CDR1 and CDR2 are SGDLS and YYNGEE. V shed 3 bases and J 2 bases; nucleotides not matched to a gene: 3. CDR3 size: 14 residues. The CDR3 sequence is CASSATGGTYEQYF. CDR3 nucleotides: TGTGCCAGCAGCGCTACAGGGGGCACCTACGAGCAGTACTTC.

The rearrangement uses TRBV5-5 and TRBJ2-7; D ambiguous. V shed 4 bases and J shed 6 bases, with 17 bases lying between them. Germline values: CDR1 SGHKS, CDR2 YYEKEE (reference sequence). CDR3 size: 14 residues. The CDR3 DNA is TGTGCCAGCAGCCCGGCCGGGTTCCCTCTCGAGCAGTACTTC. It specifies CASSPAGFPLEQYF.

The chain carries TRBV6-5 and TRBJ2-7; 8 bases fit TRBD2. Looked up from germline, CDR1 is MNHEY and CDR2 is SVGAGI. This CDR3 region has 14 residues. V shed 5 bases and J 2 bases; nucleotides not matched to a gene: 5. For the CDR3, the DNA is TGTGCCAGCAGTGGTAGCGGGGCAACCTACGAGCAGTACTTC. Translated, it gives CASSGSGATYEQYF.

The V call is TRBV6-1, the J call TRBJ2-5; maybe TRBD1 (5 bases). Trimming removed 5 bases at V and 0 bases at J, with 7 bases between. Per germline, CDR1 MNHNS and CDR2 SASEGT. The CDR3 contains 13 residues. CDR3 in amino acids: CASSRQHQETQYF. Written as DNA, the CDR3 is TGTGCCAGCAGTCGACAGCACCAAGAGACCCAGTACTTC.